These 25 T cell receptor beta chains originate from one sample sequenced in a study of control samples from healthy donors and cancer patients. Sequenced by immunoSEQ multiplex PCR; TCRdb stores in-frame clones only, minus some. The sample has 190,000 or so clones; approximately 92% are singletons. The sequencing input was blood. The receptors come from a man aged 18 to 30 in good health.

The chain carries TRBV7-6 and TRBJ1-3; a weak D match, TRBD1 (6 bases). The CDR3 consists of 14 residues. Trimming took 6 bases from V and 2 from J, leaving 11 bases between them. Germline V lookup: CDR1 SGHVS, CDR2 FNYEAQ. This chain's CDR3 is CASSLQGTGNTIYF. The CDR3 bases are TGTGCCAGCAGTTTACAGGGTACTGGAAACACCATATATTTT.

This clone was detected a few times. The rearrangement uses TRBV9 and TRBJ2-3; either TRBD1 or TRBD2 may fit D (6 bases each). The CDR3 runs 17 residues. Germline values: CDR1 SGDLS, CDR2 YYNGEE. V was pared by 4 bases and J by 6 bases, with 24 bases between. CDR3 sequence (DNA): TGTGCCAGCAGCTTTCGCTCGAGGGGGGCCGCCGCCGATACGCAGTATTTT. Amino acids: CASSFRSRGAAADTQYF.

The CDR3 DNA reads TGTGCCAGCGGGAATAATCGGGACAGGCCCTCGGAGCAGTACTTC. It codes for CASGNNRDRPSEQYF. The chain recombines TRBV6-5 with TRBJ2-7; 8 positions agree with TRBD1. The CDR3 has 15 residues. Per the germline V gene, CDR1 is MNHEY and CDR2 is SVGAGI. Trimming took 8 bases from V and 7 from J; bases not matched to a gene: 16.

The chain couples TRBV30 to TRBJ2-7, with D maybe TRBD2 (5 bases). Trimming removed 1 base from V and 4 bases from J, with 8 bases in between. Per germline, CDR1 GTSNPN and CDR2 SVGIG (reference sequence). The CDR3 length is 12 residues. Here the CDR3 DNA reads TGTGCCTGGAGTGACCCGGGATACGAGCAGTACTTC. Protein: CAWSDPGYEQYF.

This chain connects TRBV4-1 to TRBJ2-7; no reliable D call. The V and J ends lost 1 base and 0 bases respectively, with 10 bases between them. This CDR3 is 15 amino acids long. CDR1 and CDR2 (germline): MGHRA, YSYEKL. The CDR3 sequence is CASSQGPIASYEQYF. Written as DNA, the CDR3 is TGCGCCAGCAGCCAAGGTCCTATAGCCTCCTACGAGCAGTACTTC.

This chain uses TRBV5-1 with TRBJ2-7; TRBD1 agrees at 7 bases. Germline CDR1 and CDR2: SGHRS and YFSETQ. Germline trimming cut 4 bases from V and 3 bases from J; bases unmatched to any gene: 10. The CDR3 totals 15 residues. CDR3 coding DNA: TGCGCCAGCAGCAAAAAGGGGGCGCGTGGCTACGAGCAGTACTTC. Protein product: CASSKKGARGYEQYF.

V usage is TRBV6-5 and J usage is TRBJ2-5; tentative D call: TRBD2 (6 bases). The V gene lost 6 bases and the J gene lost 2 bases, with 16 bases spanning the gap. The CDR3 is made up of 15 amino acids. Germline V gene lookup returns CDR1 MNHEY and CDR2 SVGAGI. CDR3 coding DNA: TGTGCCAGCAGCGAGGGGAGGTACAGGCAAGAGACCCAGTACTTC. This sequence encodes CASSEGRYRQETQYF.

The rearrangement links TRBV28 to TRBJ1-2, with unresolved D. Trimming took 6 bases from V and 2 from J, leaving 10 bases between them. Germline V CDR1 and CDR2: MDHEN, SYDVKM. This CDR3 has 13 amino acids. CDR3: CASSPPTNYGYTF. CDR3 DNA sequence: TGTGCCAGCAGCCCCCCCACCAACTATGGCTACACCTTC.

The J gene is TRBJ1-4, the V gene TRBV15; no reliable D call. V lost 3 bases and J 3 bases, leaving 14 bases between the germline ends. The CDR3 runs 16 residues. Germline assignment: CDR1 LNHNV and CDR2 YYDKDF (reference sequence). The CDR3 protein is CATSSPFDVPNEKLFF. The CDR3 region has the DNA TGTGCCACCAGCAGTCCCTTTGACGTACCTAATGAAAAACTGTTTTTT.

This clone has only a few counts. The chain employs TRBV6-1 and TRBJ2-7; no reliable D call. Trimming removed 3 bases from V and 3 bases from J, with 15 bases in between. Germline lookup yields CDR1 MNHNS and CDR2 SASEGT. The CDR3 extends over 15 amino acids. The CDR3: CASSDPGRKVYEQYF. DNA of the CDR3: TGTGCCAGCAGTGACCCCGGCAGGAAGGTCTACGAGCAGTACTTC.

This chain connects TRBV18 to TRBJ1-2; 8 bases are shared with TRBD1. The CDR3 length is 16 residues. Germline-derived CDR1 and CDR2 are KGHSH and LQKENI. Trimming at V came to 5 bases and at J to 0 bases, leaving 8 bases not matched to a gene. This CDR3 is CASSSPDRAANYGYTF. The CDR3 region has the DNA TGTGCCAGCTCATCCCCGGACAGGGCAGCTAACTATGGCTACACCTTC.

Notes on this clone: The junction and the germline gene differ at one end; a read error may be behind it. This chain links TRBV20-1 with TRBJ2-1; TRBD2 matches 13 bases. The CDR3 is made up of 14 amino acids. The germline V gene encodes CDR1 DFQATT and CDR2 SNEGSKA (reference sequence). The CDR3 region is CSASRGTSGAGWIF. The CDR3 nucleotides read TGCAGTGCTAGTCGAGGGACTAGCGGGGCCGGGTGGATCTTC.

This chain links TRBV6-2 or TRBV6-3 with TRBJ1-1; 8 nucleotides line up with TRBD1. The CDR3 sequence is 17 residues long. The trim removed 4 bases at V and 3 bases at J, leaving 13 bases unmatched. Germline V gene data show CDR1 as MNHEY and CDR2 as SVGEGT. The CDR3 DNA reads TGTGCCAGCAGTTCTGGACAGGGATGGAGCAAGGACACTGAAGCTTTCTTT. Its protein product is CASSSGQGWSKDTEAFF.

The rearrangement links TRBV7-3 to TRBJ2-1; 9 nucleotides match TRBD2. After removal of 5 bases from V and 5 bases from J, the junction contained 13 bases not matched to a gene. Per germline, CDR1 SGHTA and CDR2 FQGTGA. The CDR3 spans 17 residues. Here the CDR3 reads CASSPIPTSGYNNEQFF. The CDR3 DNA is TGTGCCAGCAGCCCCATCCCCACTAGCGGGTATAACAATGAGCAGTTCTTC.

The chain links TRBV4-1 to TRBJ2-1; 10 bases are shared with TRBD2. Germline CDR1 reads MGHRA; CDR2 reads YSYEKL. The J segment lost 3 bases and the V segment lost 4 bases, leaving 12 bases of the junction unmatched. There are 18 residues in the CDR3. CDR3 sequence: CASSPGLSGGAHYNEQFF. CDR3 nucleotide sequence: TGCGCCAGCAGCCCGGGCCTGAGCGGGGGGGCGCACTACAATGAGCAGTTCTTC.

CDR3 loop: CASSLGAGMYNEQFF. DNA of the CDR3: TGTGCCAGCAGCTTGGGGGCTGGGATGTACAATGAGCAGTTCTTC. The chain joins TRBV7-6 to TRBJ2-1; a weak D match, TRBD1 (6 bases). Germline CDR1 SGHVS, CDR2 FNYEAQ. The germline V and J ends were trimmed by 3 bases and 4 bases, with 13 bases remaining between them. This CDR3 is built from 15 residues.

The sample holds one count of this clone. This sequence joins TRBV4-2 and TRBJ2-7; 11 bases are a match to TRBD2. Germline assignment: CDR1 LGHNA and CDR2 YNFKEQ. The CDR3 is 16 residues long. The V and J ends lost 1 base and 2 bases, in that order; junction bases with no gene match: 4. The CDR3 region is CASSQALSGGAYEQYF. CDR3 DNA sequence: TGTGCCAGCAGCCAAGCCCTTAGCGGGGGGGCCTACGAGCAGTACTTC.

The CDR3: CASIPGGANEKLFF. CDR3 DNA: TGTGCCAGCATTCCTGGAGGGGCTAATGAAAAACTGTTTTTT. The chain uses TRBV6-5 and TRBJ1-4; tentatively, D is TRBD1 (5 bases). The length of the CDR3 is 14 residues. The germline CDR1 and CDR2 sequences are MNHEY and SVGAGI. The V gene lost 7 bases and the J gene lost 3 bases, with 12 bases spanning the gap.

The chain carries TRBV28 and TRBJ2-1; no clear D gene. In germline, CDR1 is MDHEN, CDR2 SYDVKM. V gave up 6 bases and J gave up 7 bases, with 13 bases separating them. The CDR3 has 13 residues. The CDR3 nucleotides are TGTGCCAGCAGCCCTGAAACGGCAAATGAGCAGTTCTTC. Encoded protein: CASSPETANEQFF.

This clone is a singleton in its sample. The J gene is TRBJ2-7, the V gene TRBV7-9; TRBD2 might be the D (6 bases). The CDR3 spans 16 residues. Germline V gene lookup returns CDR1 SEHNR and CDR2 FQNEAQ (reference sequence). Trimming shortened V by 3 bases and J by 0 bases, and 15 bases separated the two germline ends. The CDR3 bases are TGTGCCAGCAGCTTGGTAGGCGTCGGGGGCTCCTACGAGCAGTACTTC. It encodes CASSLVGVGGSYEQYF.

The gene calls are TRBV19 and TRBJ2-5; a weak D match, TRBD1 (7 bases). Germline V lookup: CDR1 LNHDA, CDR2 SQIVND (reference sequence). V lost 3 bases and J lost 5, with 13 bases in between. The CDR3 is made up of 14 amino acids. In DNA form, the CDR3 reads TGTGCCAGTAGTATGAACTCAGGGGGGGAGACCCAGTACTTC. This codes for CASSMNSGGETQYF.

The V gene is TRBV15, the J gene TRBJ2-7; D call uncertain. In germline, CDR1 is LNHNV, CDR2 YYDKDF (reference sequence). The CDR3 loop spans 14 amino acids. The V end was cut by 0 bases, the J end by 3 bases, with 9 bases between. The CDR3 sequence is CATSRESPDYEQYF. The CDR3 nucleotides are TGTGCCACCAGCAGAGAAAGCCCAGACTACGAGCAGTACTTC. The variable domain in full, with the rest retrieved from reference TRBV15 and TRBJ2-7, is DAMVIQNPRYQVTQFGKPVTLSCSQTLNHNVMYWYQQKSSQAPKLLFHYYDKDFNNEADTPDNFQSRRPNTSFCFLDIRSPGLGDTAMYLCATSRESPDYEQYFGPGTRLTVT.

The V call is TRBV3-1 (or the pseudogene TRBV3-2), the J call TRBJ2-7; D unclear. The germline V gene has CDR1 LGHDT and CDR2 YNNKEL (reference sequence). The V end was cut by 1 base, the J end by 4 bases, with 11 bases between. This CDR3 has 14 residues. This CDR3 reads CASSQGPPLYEQYF. CDR3 coding DNA: TGTGCCAGCAGCCAAGGGCCCCCGTTGTACGAGCAGTACTTC.

The J gene is TRBJ2-2, the V gene TRBV30; D perhaps matches TRBD1 (6 bases). Trimming took 4 bases from V and 0 from J, leaving 15 bases between them. Per the germline V gene, CDR1 is GTSNPN and CDR2 is SVGIG (reference sequence). This CDR3 comprises 16 residues. CDR3 coding DNA: TGTGCCTGGACAGTATCGGGGACAACGAACACCGGGGAGCTGTTTTTT. Its protein is CAWTVSGTTNTGELFF.

V gene TRBV28 combines with J gene TRBJ2-3, with D possibly being TRBD2 (6 bases). The ends were cut back, 10 bases at V and 2 bases at J, with 10 bases in the middle. Germline V lookup: CDR1 MDHEN, CDR2 SYDVKM. This CDR3 is built from 12 residues. CDR3 residues: CAIAGNTDTQYF. In DNA, the CDR3 is TGTGCCATCGCGGGGAACACAGATACGCAGTATTTT. Filled out from reference TRBV28 and TRBJ2-3, the complete variable domain reads DVKVTQSSRYLVKRTGEKVFLECVQDMDHENMFWYRQDPGLGLRLIYFSYDVKMKEKGDIPEGYSVSREKKERFSLILESASTNQTSMYLCAIAGNTDTQYFGPGTRLTVL.